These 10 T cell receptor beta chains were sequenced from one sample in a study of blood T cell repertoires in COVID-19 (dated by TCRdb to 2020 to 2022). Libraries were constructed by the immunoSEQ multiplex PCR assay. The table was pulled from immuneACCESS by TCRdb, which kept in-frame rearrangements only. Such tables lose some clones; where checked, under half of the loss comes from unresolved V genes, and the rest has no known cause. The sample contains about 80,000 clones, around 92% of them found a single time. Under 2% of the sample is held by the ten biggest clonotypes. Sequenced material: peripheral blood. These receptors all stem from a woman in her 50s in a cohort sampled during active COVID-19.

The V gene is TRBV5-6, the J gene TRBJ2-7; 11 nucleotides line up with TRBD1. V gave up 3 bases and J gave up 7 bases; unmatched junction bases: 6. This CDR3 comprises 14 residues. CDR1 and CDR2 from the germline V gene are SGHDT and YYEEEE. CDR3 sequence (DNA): TGTGCCAGCAGCTGGGACAGGGGGGCGAAAGAGCAGTACTTC. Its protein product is CASSWDRGAKEQYF.

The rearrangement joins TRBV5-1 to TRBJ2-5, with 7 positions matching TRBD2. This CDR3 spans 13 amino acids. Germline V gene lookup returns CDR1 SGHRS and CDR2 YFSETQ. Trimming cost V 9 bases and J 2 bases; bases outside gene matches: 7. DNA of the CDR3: TGCGCCACACGACTAGCAGTGCAAGAGACCCAGTACTTC. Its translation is CATRLAVQETQYF.

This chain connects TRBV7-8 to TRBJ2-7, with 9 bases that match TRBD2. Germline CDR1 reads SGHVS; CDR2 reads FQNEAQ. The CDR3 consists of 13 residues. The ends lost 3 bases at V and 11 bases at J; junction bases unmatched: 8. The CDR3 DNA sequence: TGTGCCAGCAGCTTGTACGGCGGGAGGGCTAAGTACTTC. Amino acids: CASSLYGGRAKYF.

CDR3 coding DNA: TGTGCCAGCAGTCCAACAGGGGGCGGGCAGCCCCAGCATTTT. This translates into CASSPTGGGQPQHF. V is TRBV6-5 and J is TRBJ1-5, with 9 positions matching TRBD1. V shed 5 bases, J shed 7 bases, and the junction held 6 bases outside the gene matches. This CDR3 is built from 14 residues. Germline V gene data show CDR1 as MNHEY and CDR2 as SVGAGI.

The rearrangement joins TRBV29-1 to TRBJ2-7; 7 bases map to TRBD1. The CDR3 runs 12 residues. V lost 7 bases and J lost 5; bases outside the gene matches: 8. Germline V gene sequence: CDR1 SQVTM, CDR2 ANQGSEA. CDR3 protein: CSARGQDHEQYF. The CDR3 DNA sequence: TGCAGCGCCCGAGGACAGGACCACGAGCAGTACTTC.

In DNA form, the CDR3 reads TGTGCCAGCAGCCACAGGGGTAATTCACCCCTCCACTTT. The encoded protein is CASSHRGNSPLHF. The V gene is TRBV11-2, the J gene TRBJ1-6; 7 positions match TRBD1. The CDR3 runs to 13 residues. The germline V gene encodes CDR1 SGHAT and CDR2 FQNNGV. Trimming at V came to 5 bases and at J to 6 bases, leaving 1 base not matched to a gene.

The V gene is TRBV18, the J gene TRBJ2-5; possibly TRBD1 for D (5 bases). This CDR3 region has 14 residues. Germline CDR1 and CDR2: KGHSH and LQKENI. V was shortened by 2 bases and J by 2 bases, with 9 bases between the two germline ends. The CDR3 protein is CASSPGAEQETQYF. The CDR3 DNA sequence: TGTGCCAGCTCACCAGGGGCAGAGCAAGAGACCCAGTACTTC.

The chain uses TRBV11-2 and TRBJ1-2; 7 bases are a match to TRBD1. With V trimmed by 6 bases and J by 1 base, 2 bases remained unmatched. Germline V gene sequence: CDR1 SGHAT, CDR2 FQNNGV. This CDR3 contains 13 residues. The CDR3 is CASRGTVNYGYTF. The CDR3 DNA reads TGTGCCAGCAGGGGGACAGTTAACTATGGCTACACCTTC.

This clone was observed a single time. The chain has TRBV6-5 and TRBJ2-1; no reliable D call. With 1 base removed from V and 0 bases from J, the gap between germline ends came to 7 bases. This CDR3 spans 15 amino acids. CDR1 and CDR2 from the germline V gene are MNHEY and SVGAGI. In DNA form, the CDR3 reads TGTGCCAGCAGTTACTGGCGGAGCTCCTACAATGAGCAGTTCTTC. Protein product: CASSYWRSSYNEQFF.

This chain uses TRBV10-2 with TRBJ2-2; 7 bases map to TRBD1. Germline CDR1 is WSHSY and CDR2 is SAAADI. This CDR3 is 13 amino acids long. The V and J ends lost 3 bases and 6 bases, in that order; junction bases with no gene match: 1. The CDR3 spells CASSDQGAGELFF. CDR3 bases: TGCGCCAGCAGTGATCAGGGGGCCGGGGAGCTGTTTTTT.